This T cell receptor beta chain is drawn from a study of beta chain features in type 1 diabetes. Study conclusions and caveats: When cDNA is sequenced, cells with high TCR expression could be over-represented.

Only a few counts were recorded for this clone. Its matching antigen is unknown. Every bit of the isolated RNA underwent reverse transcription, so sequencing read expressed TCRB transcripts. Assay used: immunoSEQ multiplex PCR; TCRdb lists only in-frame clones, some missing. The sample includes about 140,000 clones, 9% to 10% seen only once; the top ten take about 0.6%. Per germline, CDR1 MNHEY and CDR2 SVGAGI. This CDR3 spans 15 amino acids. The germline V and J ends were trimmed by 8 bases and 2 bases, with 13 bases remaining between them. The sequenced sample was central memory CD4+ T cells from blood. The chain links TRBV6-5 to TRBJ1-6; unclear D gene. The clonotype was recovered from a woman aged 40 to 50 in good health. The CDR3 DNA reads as TGTGCCAGCGTCAGTAGACGGGCCTATAATTCACCCCTCCACTTT. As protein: CASVSRRAYNSPLHF.